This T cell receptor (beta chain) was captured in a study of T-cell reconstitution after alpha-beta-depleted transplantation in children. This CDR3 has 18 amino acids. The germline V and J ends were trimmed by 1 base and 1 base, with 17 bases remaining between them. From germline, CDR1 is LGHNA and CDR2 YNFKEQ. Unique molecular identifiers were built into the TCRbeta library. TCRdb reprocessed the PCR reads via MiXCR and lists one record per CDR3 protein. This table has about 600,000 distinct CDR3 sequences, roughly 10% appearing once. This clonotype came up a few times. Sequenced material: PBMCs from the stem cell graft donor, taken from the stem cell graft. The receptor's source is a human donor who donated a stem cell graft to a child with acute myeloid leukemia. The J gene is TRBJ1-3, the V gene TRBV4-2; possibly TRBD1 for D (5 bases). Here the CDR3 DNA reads TGTGCCAGCAGCCAAGTCTACGGGGGGGATCCGTCTGGAAACACCATATATTTT. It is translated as CASSQVYGGDPSGNTIYF.